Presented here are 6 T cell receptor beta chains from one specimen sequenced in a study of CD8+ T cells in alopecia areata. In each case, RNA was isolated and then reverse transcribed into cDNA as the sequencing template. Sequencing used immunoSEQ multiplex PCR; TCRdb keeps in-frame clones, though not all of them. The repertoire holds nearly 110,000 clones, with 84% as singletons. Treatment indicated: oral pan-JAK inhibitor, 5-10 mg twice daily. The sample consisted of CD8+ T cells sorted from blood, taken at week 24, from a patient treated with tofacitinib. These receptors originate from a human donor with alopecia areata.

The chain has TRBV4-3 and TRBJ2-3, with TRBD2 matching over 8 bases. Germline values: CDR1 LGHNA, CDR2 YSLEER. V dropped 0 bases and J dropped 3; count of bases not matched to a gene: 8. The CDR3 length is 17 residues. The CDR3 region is CASSQEPGGPRTDTQYF. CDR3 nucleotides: TGCGCCAGCAGCCAAGAACCGGGGGGGCCAAGGACAGATACGCAGTATTTT.

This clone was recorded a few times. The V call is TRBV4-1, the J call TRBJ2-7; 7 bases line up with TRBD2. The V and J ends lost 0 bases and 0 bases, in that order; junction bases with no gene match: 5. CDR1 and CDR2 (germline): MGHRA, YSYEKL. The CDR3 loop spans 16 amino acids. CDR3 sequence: CASSQDLGGSSYEQYF. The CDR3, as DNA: TGCGCCAGCAGCCAAGATCTCGGGGGGAGCTCCTACGAGCAGTACTTC.

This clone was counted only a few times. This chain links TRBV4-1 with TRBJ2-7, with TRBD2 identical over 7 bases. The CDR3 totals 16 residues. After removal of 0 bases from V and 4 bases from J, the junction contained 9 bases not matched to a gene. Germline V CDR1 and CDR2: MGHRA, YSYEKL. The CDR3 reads CASSQDLGTTLYEQYF. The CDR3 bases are TGCGCCAGCAGCCAAGATTTGGGGACTACGCTGTACGAGCAGTACTTC.

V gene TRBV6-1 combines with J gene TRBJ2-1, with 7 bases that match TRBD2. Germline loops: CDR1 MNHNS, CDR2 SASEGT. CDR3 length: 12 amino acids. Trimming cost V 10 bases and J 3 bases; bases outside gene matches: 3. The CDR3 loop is CATGDYYNEQFF. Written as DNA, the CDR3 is TGTGCCACCGGGGACTACTACAATGAGCAGTTCTTC.

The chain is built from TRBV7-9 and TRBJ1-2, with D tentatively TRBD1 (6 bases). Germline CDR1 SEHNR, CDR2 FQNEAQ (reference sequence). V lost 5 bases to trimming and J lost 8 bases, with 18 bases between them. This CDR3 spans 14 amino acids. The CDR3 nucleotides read TGTGCCAGCAGCCCCCCTGGGGGCCTAAGAGGCTACACCTTC. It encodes CASSPPGGLRGYTF.

CDR3 amino acids: CASSLFGGPYEQYF. The CDR3 coding sequence is TGTGCCAGCAGTTTATTCGGGGGGCCCTACGAGCAGTACTTC. The genes are TRBV27 and TRBJ2-7; D possibly corresponds to TRBD2 (7 bases). The V and J ends lost 1 base and 2 bases respectively, with 9 bases between them. Germline V gene data show CDR1 as MNHEY and CDR2 as SMNVEV (reference sequence). The CDR3 totals 14 residues.